These T cell receptor beta chains were read from a single sample in a study of blood T cell repertoires in COVID-19. The assay was immunoSEQ multiplex PCR, and TCRdb's table has in-frame clones only and misses some. This sample has roughly 400,000 clones, with around 87% found just once. Sequencing used peripheral blood. All receptors derive from a woman aged 60-75 years with COVID-19, enrolled during active disease. The CDR3 runs from the conserved cysteine through the conserved F or W. D genes are given only for firm matches. Only some rows state a clone size, as once, few, many or a class for expanded clones.

j_call clone_size d_call v_call cdr3_aa cdr3_nt
TRBJ2-2 few NA TRBV11-2 CASNPYSGELFF TGTGCCAGCAACCCGTACTCCGGGGAGCTGTTTTTT
TRBJ2-1 NA TRBD2 TRBV3-1/TRBV3-2 CASRQLAGDNEQFF TGTGCCAGCAGACAACTAGCGGGAGACAATGAGCAGTTCTTC
TRBJ1-2 NA NA TRBV5-5 CASSLKGSGYTF TGTGCCAGCAGCTTGAAGGGGTCTGGCTACACCTTC
TRBJ1-1 NA NA TRBV5-4 CASSSAPEATEAFF TGTGCCAGCAGTTCGGCCCCCGAGGCCACTGAAGCTTTCTTT
TRBJ2-7 NA TRBD2 TRBV30 CAWSRSGGYEQYF TGTGCCTGGAGTAGGTCGGGGGGCTACGAGCAGTACTTC
TRBJ1-2 NA TRBD1 TRBV4-1 CASSQVGTGNGYTF TGCGCCAGCAGCCAAGTCGGGACAGGGAATGGCTACACCTTC
TRBJ2-6 NA NA TRBV6-1 CASSEFLGGTGANVLTF TGTGCCAGCAGTGAATTCCTAGGTGGCACGGGGGCCAACGTCCTGACTTTC
TRBJ2-2 NA TRBD1 TRBV4-2 CASSRRDRGTGELFF TGTGCCAGCAGCCGCCGGGACAGGGGGACCGGGGAGCTGTTTTTT
TRBJ2-7 NA TRBD2 TRBV6-2/TRBV6-3 CASSPVAGDPYEQYF TGTGCCAGCAGCCCCGTGGCGGGGGACCCCTACGAGCAGTACTTC
TRBJ2-6 NA NA TRBV5-1 CASSDRTSSGANVLTF TGCGCCAGCAGTGACAGGACCTCCTCTGGGGCCAACGTCCTGACTTTC
TRBJ2-5 NA NA TRBV5-5 CASRQQVAGPQETQYF TGTGCCAGCAGACAACAAGTGGCGGGGCCACAAGAGACCCAGTACTTC
TRBJ2-5 NA NA TRBV3-1/TRBV3-2 CASSQLGAGQETQYF TGTGCCAGCAGCCAACTTGGGGCCGGGCAAGAGACCCAGTACTTC
TRBJ2-1 NA NA TRBV4-1 CASSQPDRSNEQFF TGCGCCAGCAGCCAACCGGACAGATCCAATGAGCAGTTCTTC
TRBJ2-7 NA TRBD2 TRBV27 CASAPGGAYEQYF TGTGCCAGTGCCCCGGGAGGGGCCTACGAGCAGTACTTC
TRBJ1-1 NA NA TRBV2 CASSEIQVAMAFF TGTGCCAGCAGTGAGATACAGGTTGCGATGGCTTTCTTT
TRBJ2-7 NA TRBD2 TRBV27 CASSPRDGGTSYEQYF TGTGCCAGCAGTCCCCGGGACGGGGGGACCTCCTACGAGCAGTACTTC
TRBJ2-3 NA NA TRBV20-1 CSASKTGHPVTDTQYF TGCAGTGCTAGTAAAACGGGACACCCAGTCACAGATACGCAGTATTTT
TRBJ2-7 NA NA TRBV19 CASSIKSSGGSYEQYF TGTGCCAGTAGTATAAAGTCCTCAGGGGGGTCCTACGAGCAGTACTTC
TRBJ1-3 NA TRBD1 TRBV28 CASSPAGGTGNTIYF TGTGCCAGCAGTCCAGCAGGGGGCACGGGAAACACCATATATTTT
TRBJ1-5 once TRBD1 TRBV15 CATSRRQGNQPQHF TGTGCCACCAGCCGCAGACAGGGTAATCAGCCCCAGCATTTT
TRBJ1-2 NA NA TRBV6-1 CASSEVHPANYGYTF TGTGCCAGCAGTGAGGTACATCCAGCTAACTATGGCTACACCTTC
TRBJ1-2 NA TRBD1 TRBV7-3 CASSSYRGSENGYTF TGTGCCAGCAGCTCCTACAGGGGATCCGAAAATGGCTACACCTTC
TRBJ1-1 NA NA TRBV14 CASSQDLAAGFKNTEAFF TGTGCCAGCAGCCAAGATCTTGCGGCGGGTTTTAAGAACACTGAAGCTTTCTTT
TRBJ1-2 NA TRBD1 TRBV5-1 CASSFSGTGLSYGYTF TGCGCCAGCAGCTTCTCCGGGACAGGGTTGAGCTATGGCTACACCTTC
TRBJ2-7 NA TRBD2 TRBV3-1/TRBV3-2 CASSPRGVFNEQYF TGTGCCAGCAGCCCTCGGGGGGTATTCAACGAGCAGTACTTC
TRBJ1-2 NA NA TRBV30 CAWSVKDSRFYGYTF TGTGCCTGGAGTGTGAAGGACAGCCGCTTCTATGGCTACACCTTC
TRBJ1-2 NA NA TRBV5-1 CASSLPGARGYTF TGCGCCAGCAGCTTGCCAGGGGCGAGAGGCTACACCTTC
TRBJ2-7 few NA TRBV4-1 CASSQDTSRGEQYF TGCGCCAGCAGCCAAGATACGAGTAGGGGCGAGCAGTACTTC
TRBJ1-1 NA TRBD1 TRBV2 CATKTLQGASTEAFF TGTGCCACCAAAACGCTACAGGGGGCAAGCACTGAAGCTTTCTTT
TRBJ1-2 NA TRBD1 TRBV7-9 CASSLYGDREHYGYTF TGTGCCAGCAGCTTATATGGAGACAGGGAACACTATGGCTACACCTTC
TRBJ2-1 few NA TRBV3-1/TRBV3-2 CASSYQGNEQFF TGTGCCAGCAGCTATCAGGGAAATGAGCAGTTCTTC
TRBJ2-3 once NA TRBV2 CASSGDWQSPSTDTQYF TGTGCCAGCAGTGGGGACTGGCAGAGCCCAAGCACAGATACGCAGTATTTT
TRBJ2-1 NA NA TRBV7-9 CASSRTVRNEQFF TGTGCCAGCAGCCGGACAGTCAGGAATGAGCAGTTCTTC
TRBJ2-6 NA NA TRBV5-4 CASSGADVAGANVLTF TGTGCCAGCAGCGGAGCGGACGTCGCTGGGGCCAACGTCCTGACTTTC
TRBJ1-2 NA NA TRBV6-5 CASSYFGGGDYGYTF TGTGCCAGCAGTTACTTCGGTGGGGGGGACTATGGCTACACCTTC
TRBJ2-3 NA TRBD2 TRBV9 CASSVRRGGPDTQYF TGTGCCAGCAGCGTAAGGCGGGGGGGCCCAGATACGCAGTATTTT
TRBJ1-2 NA NA TRBV19 CASSILRRGEPALYGYTF TGTGCCAGTAGTATTCTTAGGCGGGGGGAGCCAGCCCTCTATGGCTACACCTTC
TRBJ1-6 once NA TRBV19 CATRRENSPLHF TGTGCCACTAGGCGGGAGAATTCACCCCTCCACTTT
TRBJ2-2 NA TRBD1 TRBV5-1 CASSLDRGNTGELFF TGCGCCAGCAGCCTTGACAGGGGGAACACCGGGGAGCTGTTTTTT
TRBJ2-7 NA NA TRBV2 CASSKGQRADEQYF TGTGCCAGCAGCAAGGGACAGCGGGCGGACGAGCAGTACTTC
TRBJ2-7 NA TRBD1 TRBV7-2 CASSARQGVSYEQYF TGTGCCAGCAGCGCCCGACAGGGAGTCTCCTACGAGCAGTACTTC
TRBJ1-4 NA NA TRBV11-2 CASSLGPVGEKLFF TGTGCCAGCAGCTTAGGTCCGGTTGGTGAAAAACTGTTTTTT
TRBJ2-2 once NA TRBV27 CASSDTVNTGELFF TGTGCCAGCAGCGACACCGTTAACACCGGGGAGCTGTTTTTT